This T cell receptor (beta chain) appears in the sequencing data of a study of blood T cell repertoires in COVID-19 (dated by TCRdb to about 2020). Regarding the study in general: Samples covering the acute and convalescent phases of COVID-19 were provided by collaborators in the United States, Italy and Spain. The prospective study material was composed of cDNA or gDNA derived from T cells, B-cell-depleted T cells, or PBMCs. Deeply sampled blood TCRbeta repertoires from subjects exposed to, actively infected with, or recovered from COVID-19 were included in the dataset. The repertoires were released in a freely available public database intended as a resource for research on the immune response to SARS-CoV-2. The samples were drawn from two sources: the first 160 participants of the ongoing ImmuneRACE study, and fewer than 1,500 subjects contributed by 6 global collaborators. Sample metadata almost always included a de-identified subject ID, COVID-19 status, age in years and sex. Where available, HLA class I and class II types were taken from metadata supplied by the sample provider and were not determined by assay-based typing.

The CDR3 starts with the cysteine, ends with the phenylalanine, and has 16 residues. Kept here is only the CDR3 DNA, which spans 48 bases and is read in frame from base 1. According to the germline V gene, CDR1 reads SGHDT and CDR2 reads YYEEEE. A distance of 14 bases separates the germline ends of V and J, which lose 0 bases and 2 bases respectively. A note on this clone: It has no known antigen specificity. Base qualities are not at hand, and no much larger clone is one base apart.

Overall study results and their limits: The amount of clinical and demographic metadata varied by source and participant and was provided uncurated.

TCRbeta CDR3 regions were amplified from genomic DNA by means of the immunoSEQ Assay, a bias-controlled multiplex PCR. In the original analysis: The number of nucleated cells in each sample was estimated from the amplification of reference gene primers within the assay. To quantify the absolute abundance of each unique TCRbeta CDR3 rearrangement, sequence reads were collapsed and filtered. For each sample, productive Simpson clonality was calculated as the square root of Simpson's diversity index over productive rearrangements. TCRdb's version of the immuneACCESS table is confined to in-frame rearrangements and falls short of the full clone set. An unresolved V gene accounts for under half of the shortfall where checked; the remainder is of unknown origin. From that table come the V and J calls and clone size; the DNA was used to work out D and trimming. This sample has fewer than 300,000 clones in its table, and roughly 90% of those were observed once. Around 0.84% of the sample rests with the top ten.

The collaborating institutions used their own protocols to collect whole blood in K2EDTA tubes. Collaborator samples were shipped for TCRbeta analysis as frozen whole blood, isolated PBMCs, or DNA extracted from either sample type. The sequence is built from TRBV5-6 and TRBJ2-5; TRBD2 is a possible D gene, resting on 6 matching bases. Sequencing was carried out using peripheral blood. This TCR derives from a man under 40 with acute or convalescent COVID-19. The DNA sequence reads TGTGCCAGCAGCTTGGTTGGAGGGGCCGGGCAAGAGACCCAGTACTTC. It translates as CASSLVGGAGQETQYF.